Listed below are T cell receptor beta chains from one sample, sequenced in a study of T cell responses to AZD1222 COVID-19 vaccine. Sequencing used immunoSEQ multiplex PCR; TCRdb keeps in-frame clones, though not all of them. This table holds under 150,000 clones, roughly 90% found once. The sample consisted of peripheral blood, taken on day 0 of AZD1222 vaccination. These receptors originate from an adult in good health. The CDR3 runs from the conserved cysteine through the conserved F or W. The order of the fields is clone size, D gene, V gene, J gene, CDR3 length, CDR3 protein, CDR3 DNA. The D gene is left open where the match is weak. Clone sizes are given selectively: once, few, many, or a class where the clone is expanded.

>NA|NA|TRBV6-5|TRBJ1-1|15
CASSYVLRGDTEAFF
TGTGCCAGCAGTTACGTCCTGCGGGGTGACACTGAAGCTTTCTTT
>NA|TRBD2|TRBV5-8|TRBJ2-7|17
CASSLNHLGLAVYEQYF
TGTGCCAGCAGCTTGAACCACCTCGGACTAGCGGTTTACGAGCAGTACTTC
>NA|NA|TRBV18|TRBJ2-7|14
CASSPLQGSYEQYF
TGTGCCAGCTCACCACTACAGGGCTCCTACGAGCAGTACTTC
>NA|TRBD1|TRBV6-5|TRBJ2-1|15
CASGLATGLYNEQFF
TGTGCCAGCGGTTTGGCGACAGGGCTCTACAATGAGCAGTTCTTC
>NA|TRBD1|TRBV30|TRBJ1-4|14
CAWSPGGAREKLFF
TGTGCCTGGAGTCCAGGGGGCGCACGTGAAAAACTGTTTTTT
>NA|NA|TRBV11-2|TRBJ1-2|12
CASSSHRDGYTF
TGTGCCAGCAGCTCTCACAGGGATGGCTACACCTTC
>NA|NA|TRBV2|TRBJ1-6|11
CASSYNSPLHF
TGTGCCAGCTCTTATAATTCACCCCTCCACTTT
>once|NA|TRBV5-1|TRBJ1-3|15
CASSSGLNSGNTIYF
TGCGCCAGCAGCTCGGGACTGAACTCTGGAAACACCATATATTTT
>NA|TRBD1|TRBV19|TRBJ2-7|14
CASSNRGYSYEQYF
TGTGCCAGTAGCAACAGGGGTTACTCCTACGAGCAGTACTTC
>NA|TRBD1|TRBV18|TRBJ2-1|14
CASSPRDRVHEQFF
TGTGCCAGCTCCCCCCGCGACAGGGTCCATGAGCAGTTCTTC
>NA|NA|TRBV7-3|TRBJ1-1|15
CASSSRAGRNTEAFF
TGTGCCAGCAGTTCCAGGGCGGGACGAAACACTGAAGCTTTCTTT
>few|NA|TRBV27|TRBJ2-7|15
CASSSGTAHSYEQYF
TGTGCCAGCAGTTCCGGGACTGCTCACTCCTACGAGCAGTACTTC
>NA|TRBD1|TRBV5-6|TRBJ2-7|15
CASGRDRGAPYEQYF
TGTGCCAGCGGCCGGGACAGGGGAGCTCCCTACGAGCAGTACTTC
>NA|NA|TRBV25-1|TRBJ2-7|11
CASSVLYEQYF
TGTGCCAGCAGTGTGCTCTACGAGCAGTACTTC
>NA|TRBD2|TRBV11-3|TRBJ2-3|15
CASSLSGSLGDTQYF
TGTGCCAGCAGCCTTAGCGGGAGCTTGGGAGATACGCAGTATTTT
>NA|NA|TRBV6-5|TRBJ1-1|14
CASRRQSGTSEAFF
TGTGCCAGCAGGCGTCAGTCAGGAACCTCCGAAGCTTTCTTT
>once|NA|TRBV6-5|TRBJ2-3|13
CASCIGQADTQYF
TGTGCCAGCTGTATAGGGCAGGCAGATACGCAGTATTTT
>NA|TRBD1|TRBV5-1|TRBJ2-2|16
CASSGTGQGTGGELFF
TGCGCCAGCAGCGGGACGGGACAGGGAACAGGCGGGGAGCTGTTTTTT
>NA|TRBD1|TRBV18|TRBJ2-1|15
CASSPRTGVFNEQFF
TGTGCCAGCTCACCACGGACAGGGGTATTCAATGAGCAGTTCTTC
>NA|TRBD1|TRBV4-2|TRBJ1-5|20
CASSRTRSRTGGLGNQPQHF
TGTGCCAGCAGCCGCACAAGATCTCGGACAGGGGGCTTGGGCAATCAGCCCCAGCATTTT
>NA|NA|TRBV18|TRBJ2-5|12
CASSVYQETQYF
TGTGCCAGCTCAGTGTACCAAGAGACCCAGTACTTC
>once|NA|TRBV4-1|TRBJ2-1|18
CASSQDIVVGISYNEQFF
TGCGCCAGCAGCCAAGATATTGTGGTGGGAATCTCCTACAATGAGCAGTTCTTC
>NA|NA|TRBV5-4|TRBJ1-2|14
CASSPQEGIYGYTF
TGTGCCAGCAGCCCCCAGGAGGGGATCTATGGCTACACCTTC
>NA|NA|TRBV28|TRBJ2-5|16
CASTLPSVAGEETQYF
TGTGCCAGCACCCTCCCCTCCGTGGCTGGCGAAGAGACCCAGTACTTC
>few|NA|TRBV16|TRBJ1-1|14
CASSLRSGNTEAFF
TGTGCCAGCAGCCTGAGGAGTGGGAACACTGAAGCTTTCTTT
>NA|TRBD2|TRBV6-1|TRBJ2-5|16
CASSETRGGRGWTQYF
TGTGCCAGCAGTGAAACTAGGGGCGGGAGAGGCTGGACCCAGTACTTC
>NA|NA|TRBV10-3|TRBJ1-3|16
CAISEGGAGSGNTIYF
TGTGCCATCAGTGAGGGGGGGGCCGGCTCTGGAAACACCATATATTTT
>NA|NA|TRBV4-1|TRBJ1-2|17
CASSPSRGERTLYGYTF
TGCGCCAGCAGCCCAAGCCGAGGGGAAAGGACATTGTATGGCTACACCTTC
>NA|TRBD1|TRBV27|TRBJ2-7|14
CASSLGDRVGEQYF
TGTGCCAGCAGTTTAGGTGACAGGGTGGGAGAGCAGTACTTC
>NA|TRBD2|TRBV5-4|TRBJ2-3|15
CASSLPGGGADTQYF
TGTGCCAGCAGCTTACCGGGAGGGGGTGCAGATACGCAGTATTTT
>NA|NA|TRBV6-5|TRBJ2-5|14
CASSYGRGQETQYF
TGTGCCAGCAGTTACGGCAGGGGTCAAGAGACCCAGTACTTC
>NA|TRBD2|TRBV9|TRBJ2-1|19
CASSPRKSGLAGYYNEQFF
TGTGCCAGCAGCCCTAGAAAGTCGGGACTAGCGGGATACTACAATGAGCAGTTCTTC
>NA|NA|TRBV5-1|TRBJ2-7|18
CASSLGGRQGGSAYEQYF
TGCGCCAGCAGCTTGGGGGGGCGACAGGGAGGGTCAGCCTACGAGCAGTACTTC
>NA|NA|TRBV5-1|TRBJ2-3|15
CASSLGLGDTDTQYF
TGCGCCAGCAGCTTGGGACTGGGGGACACAGATACGCAGTATTTT
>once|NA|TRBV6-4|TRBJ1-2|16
CASSDFYSQGPGGYTF
TGTGCCAGCAGTGACTTCTACTCCCAGGGCCCAGGAGGCTACACCTTC
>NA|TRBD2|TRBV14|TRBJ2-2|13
CASRGGPTGELFF
TGTGCCAGCAGGGGAGGGCCCACCGGGGAGCTGTTTTTT
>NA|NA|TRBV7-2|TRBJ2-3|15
CASSQTSRRTDTQYF
TGTGCCAGCAGCCAGACAAGCCGTCGCACAGATACGCAGTATTTT
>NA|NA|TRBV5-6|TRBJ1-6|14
CASIEGPSSWPLHF
TGTGCCAGCATCGAGGGTCCCTCTAGTTGGCCCCTCCACTTT
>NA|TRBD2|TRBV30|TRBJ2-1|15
CAWSVTSGASRGEFF
TGTGCCTGGAGTGTCACTAGCGGGGCCTCAAGGGGAGAGTTCTTC
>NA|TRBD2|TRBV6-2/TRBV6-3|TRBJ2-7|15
CASSSFLADYYEQYF
TGTGCCAGCAGTTCTTTTCTAGCGGATTACTACGAGCAGTACTTC
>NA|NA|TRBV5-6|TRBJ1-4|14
CASSFGWGGEKLFF
TGTGCCAGCAGCTTTGGTTGGGGTGGTGAAAAACTGTTTTTT
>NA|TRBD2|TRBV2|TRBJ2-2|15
CASRLLAGDSGELFF
TGTGCCAGCAGATTACTAGCGGGAGACTCCGGGGAGCTGTTTTTT
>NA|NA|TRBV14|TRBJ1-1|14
CASSPPGANTEAFF
TGTGCCAGCAGCCCGCCAGGGGCGAACACTGAAGCTTTCTTT
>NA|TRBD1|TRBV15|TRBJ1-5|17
CATSLDRISYSNQPQHF
TGTGCCACCAGCTTGGACAGGATAAGTTATAGCAATCAGCCCCAGCATTTT
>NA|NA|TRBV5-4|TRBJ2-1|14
CASSLGVRDNEQFF
TGTGCCAGCAGCTTAGGGGTAAGGGACAATGAGCAGTTCTTC
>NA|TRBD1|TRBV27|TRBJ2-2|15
CASREQGAETGELFF
TGTGCCAGCAGAGAACAGGGGGCAGAGACCGGGGAGCTGTTTTTT
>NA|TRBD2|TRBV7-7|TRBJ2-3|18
CASSSSLAGTSLVDTQYF
TGTGCCAGCAGCTCTTCGCTAGCGGGGACTTCCCTGGTGGATACGCAGTATTTT
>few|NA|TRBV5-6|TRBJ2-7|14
CASSLSGVGGEQYF
TGTGCCAGCAGCTTGTCGGGAGTGGGCGGCGAGCAGTACTTC
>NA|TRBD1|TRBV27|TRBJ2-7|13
CASSFSGGREQYF
TGTGCCAGCAGTTTTTCAGGGGGTCGGGAGCAGTACTTC
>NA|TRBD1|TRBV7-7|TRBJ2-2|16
CASSTRTGANTGELFF
TGTGCCAGCAGCACCAGGACAGGGGCGAACACCGGGGAGCTGTTTTTT